The present T cell receptor beta chain was sequenced within a study of radiotherapy plus CTLA-4 blockade in lung cancer. As for the study in general: The study recorded objective responses in 18% of patients and disease control in 31%. Overall study results and limits: TCR clones of tumor origin grew in blood after radiotherapy plus ipilimumab. Best predicting response, reportedly, were early blood T cell clone dynamics, with interferon-beta.

Patients in the study, people with chemo-refractory metastatic non-small-cell lung cancer, received focal radiation plus ipilimumab CTLA-4 blockade. Here immunoSEQ multiplex PCR was the method, and the copy in TCRdb shows in-frame clones only, minus some. The sample includes tens of thousands of clones, 78% of them seen just once. The germline V and J ends were trimmed by 4 bases and 4 bases, with 12 bases remaining between them. This CDR3 is built from 13 residues. The germline CDR1 and CDR2 sequences are SGHKS and YYEKEE (reference sequence). As concerns this clone: What it binds is not known.

This TCR derives from a human donor with non-small cell lung cancer who had a complete response to radiotherapy plus ipilimumab. The sequencing used peripheral blood, collected from a patient treated with radiotherapy plus ipilimumab. The chain carries TRBV5-5 and TRBJ2-7; a weak D match, TRBD2 (6 bases). Here the CDR3 DNA reads TGTGCCAGCAGCGTAGGGACTCTTTACGAGCAGTACGTC. This codes for CASSVGTLYEQYV.